This is a list of T cell receptor beta chains from one sample in a study of T cells expressing NK-cell markers. TCRdb re-called the 5' RACE reads and catalogs CDR3 proteins one per entry, DNA excluded. In total, the table holds 250,000 to 300,000 distinct CDR3 sequences. Sample: blood T cells: a sorted CD56 or NKG2C T cell subset, CD4+ or CD8+ T cells, or bulk PBMC T cells (not recorded which). The receptors shown here come from a woman aged 18-69 years in good health. The CDR3 runs from the conserved cysteine through the conserved F or W.

TRBJ2-1 TRBV18 CASSPLLAASYNEQFF
TRBJ2-2 TRBV7-2 CASSLGSSAGELFF
TRBJ2-1 TRBV5-1 CASSLGDRAGNEQFF
TRBJ1-6 TRBV7-9 CASSLTGTGLSNSPLHF
TRBJ1-5 TRBV28 CASSRHQPQHF
TRBJ2-3 TRBV29-1 CSAQAQGGRPEYF
TRBJ2-3 TRBV7-2 CASSFHPREKDTDTQYF
TRBJ1-1 TRBV7-2 CASSLAWMQGRTEAFF
TRBJ1-2 TRBV7-9 CASSLRGSANYGYTF
TRBJ1-1 TRBV7-2 CASSFQVNTEAFF
TRBJ2-2 TRBV7-2 CASSLQSPQNTGELFF
TRBJ1-5 TRBV24-1 CATSDNRQGRNQPQHF
TRBJ1-1 TRBV5-5 CASSLGTGNTEAFF
TRBJ2-1 TRBV20-1 CSAGGGARSYNEQFF
TRBJ2-7 TRBV20-1 CSASYPLTYEQYF
TRBJ1-2 TRBV6-1 CASSVTDPNYGYTF
TRBJ1-2 TRBV29-1 CSAYLGQGRYGYTF
TRBJ2-7 TRBV20-1 CSARQGRNEQYF
TRBJ1-2 TRBV5-6 CASSLEGSSYGYTF
TRBJ2-1 TRBV5-5 CASSLGLAEQFF
TRBJ2-1 TRBV18 CASSPGTSPHEQFF
TRBJ1-1 TRBV5-6 CASSSLPRGEAFF
TRBJ2-3 TRBV12-3/TRBV12-4 CASSRDSKFTDTQYF
TRBJ2-1 TRBV5-4 CASSYPGTASYNEQFF
TRBJ1-1 TRBV20-1 CSAQDRARNTEAFF
TRBJ2-3 TRBV2 CASSQAGARTNTQYF
TRBJ2-5 TRBV18 CASSPPNQETQYF
TRBJ2-5 TRBV6-2/TRBV6-3 CASSYMRTTPQETQYF
TRBJ2-1 TRBV20-1 CSARDTAGTGGFGSYNEQFF
TRBJ1-5 TRBV29-1 CSVEDRGGQPQHF
TRBJ2-7 TRBV18 CASSPSRGSSYEQYF
TRBJ2-7 TRBV30 CAWSVLGTENYEQYF
TRBJ2-4 TRBV6-5 CASSYPGTGKNIQYF